This paragraph covers one T cell receptor beta chain sequence. The target antigen is unknown. These data belong to a study of response to subunit inactivated influenza vaccine. TCRdb fed the RT-PCR reads into MiXCR, producing one record per CDR3 protein. Here the sample spans about 650,000 distinct CDR3 sequences, 15% to 19% being singletons. This CDR3 has 15 residues. Germline V CDR1 and CDR2: DFQATT, SNEGSKA (reference sequence). After removal of 5 bases from V and 4 bases from J, the junction contained 7 bases not matched to a gene. Overall study results and limits: A suggestion made by the authors is that each seasonal influenza vaccination recruits few new T cells.

The rearrangement links TRBV20-1 to TRBJ2-3; 12 nucleotides line up with TRBD2. This TCR was sampled from a man aged 45-65 years who received an inactivated influenza vaccine. The specimen was PBMCs from blood, collected roughly 12 days after vaccination. As DNA, the CDR3 is TGCAGTGCTCCCAAGACTAGCGGGGGCCCAGATACGCAGTATTTT. Protein product: CSAPKTSGGPDTQYF.